Listed below are T cell receptor beta chains from one sample, sequenced in a study of T-cell reconstitution after alpha-beta-depleted transplantation in children. TCRdb independently ran MiXCR on the PCR reads; one entry per CDR3 protein. This table holds around 960,000 distinct CDR3 sequences, about 31% found once. The sequenced sample was PBMCs, mostly from graft donor cells, obtained 360 days after TCRalphabeta/CD19-depleted stem cell transplant. Receptor source: a boy under three years old who had a stem cell transplant for SCID, so the T cells may come from the graft donor. The CDR3 runs from the conserved cysteine through the conserved F or W. D genes are given only for firm matches. Rows give clone size only sometimes, using once, few, many, or a class for an expanded clone.

D: TRBD1
size: few
J: TRBJ2-4
V: TRBV11-1
DNA: TGTGCCAGCAGCCCGCGACCGGGACAGCCTCTAGCCAAAAACATTCAGTACTTC
CDR3: CASSPRPGQPLAKNIQYF

D: TRBD2
size: few
J: TRBJ2-3
V: TRBV28
DNA: TGTGCCAGCAGTTTAGAGGCGGGGGGACCCACAGATACGCAGTATTTT
CDR3: CASSLEAGGPTDTQYF

D: NA
size: few
J: TRBJ2-6
V: TRBV12-3/TRBV12-4
DNA: TGTGCCAGCAGTTTGCCGGGGGTCCCAGTATCTGGGGCCAACGTCCTGACTTTC
CDR3: CASSLPGVPVSGANVLTF

D: TRBD2
size: NA
J: TRBJ2-1
V: TRBV7-3
DNA: TGTGCCAGCGCCCTAGCGGGTGAGCAGTTCTTC
CDR3: CASALAGEQFF

D: NA
size: few
J: TRBJ1-3
V: TRBV20-1
DNA: TGCAGTGCTAGGGGGGACGCGATTGGAAACACCATATATTTT
CDR3: CSARGDAIGNTIYF

D: NA
size: NA
J: TRBJ2-7
V: TRBV27
DNA: TGTGCCAGCAGTTTTACGTTGGAAACAGGTGCCTACGAGCAGTACTTC
CDR3: CASSFTLETGAYEQYF

D: NA
size: NA
J: TRBJ1-4
V: TRBV4-1
DNA: TGCGCCAGCAGCCAGTATGACGGGGAAAAACTGTTTTTT
CDR3: CASSQYDGEKLFF

D: TRBD2
size: few
J: TRBJ2-6
V: TRBV4-2
DNA: TGTGCCAGCAGCCCGGGGGGATGGGGTGCGAAGAGAGGGGCCAACGTCCTGACTTTC
CDR3: CASSPGGWGAKRGANVLTF

D: NA
size: NA
J: TRBJ2-2
V: TRBV20-1
DNA: TGCAGTGCTAGAGTATGGGGGAACACCGGGGAGCTGTTTTTT
CDR3: CSARVWGNTGELFF

D: NA
size: few
J: TRBJ2-5
V: TRBV25-1
DNA: TGTGCCAGCAGTCCCCCGGTGGGTATATCGTACCAAGAGACCCAGTACTTC
CDR3: CASSPPVGISYQETQYF

D: NA
size: few
J: TRBJ1-2
V: TRBV20-1
DNA: TGCAGTGCTAGAGATCGTCACAGGGCTAACTATGGCTACACCTTC
CDR3: CSARDRHRANYGYTF

D: TRBD1
size: NA
J: TRBJ1-4
V: TRBV5-1
DNA: TGCGCCAGCAGCTTCTCGACAGGGGTGAATGAAAAACTGTTTTTT
CDR3: CASSFSTGVNEKLFF

D: NA
size: NA
J: TRBJ1-1
V: TRBV13
DNA: TGTGCCAGCAGCTTCGGTCACACAAGGGACGCTGAAGCTTTCTTT
CDR3: CASSFGHTRDAEAFF

D: NA
size: NA
J: TRBJ1-1
V: TRBV9
DNA: TGTGCCAGCAGCGTAGACCCCCATGAGGACACTGAAGCTTTCTTT
CDR3: CASSVDPHEDTEAFF

D: NA
size: NA
J: TRBJ2-5
V: TRBV6-5
DNA: TGTGCCAGCAGTTACTCGACGCTAGTCCAAGAGACCCAGTACTTC
CDR3: CASSYSTLVQETQYF

D: TRBD2
size: NA
J: TRBJ2-3
V: TRBV5-4
DNA: TGTGCCAGCAGTCCCGCCACGGCGGGGGGGCCGGATACGCAGTATTTT
CDR3: CASSPATAGGPDTQYF

D: NA
size: few
J: TRBJ2-3
V: TRBV3-1
DNA: TGTGCCAGCAGCCAAAACAGCGGTGCCGCCACAGATACGCAGTATTTT
CDR3: CASSQNSGAATDTQYF

D: NA
size: NA
J: TRBJ2-5
V: TRBV5-1
DNA: TGCGCCAGCAGCCCCAGCGGAGGGGCTCTACCCCCCCAAGAGACCCAGTACTTC
CDR3: CASSPSGGALPPQETQYF

D: TRBD2
size: NA
J: TRBJ2-7
V: TRBV12-3/TRBV12-4
DNA: TGTGCCAGCAACGAGCGGGGGCACTCCTACGAGCAGTACTTC
CDR3: CASNERGHSYEQYF

D: NA
size: NA
J: TRBJ2-7
V: TRBV30
DNA: TGTGCCTGGAGTCTCTCCCAGTCAGGGGAGCAGTACTTC
CDR3: CAWSLSQSGEQYF

D: TRBD1
size: few
J: TRBJ1-2
V: TRBV15
DNA: TGTGCCACCAGCGGTACAGGGGATGGCTACACCTTC
CDR3: CATSGTGDGYTF

D: NA
size: NA
J: TRBJ2-7
V: TRBV7-9
DNA: TGTGCCAGCAGCTTAGCTGTAGGGGCCGAGCAGTACTTC
CDR3: CASSLAVGAEQYF

D: NA
size: NA
J: TRBJ1-5
V: TRBV19
DNA: TGTGCCAGTGGAGATCCTTGGGGGGGTGGCAATCAGCCCCAGCATTTT
CDR3: CASGDPWGGGNQPQHF

D: NA
size: NA
J: TRBJ2-3
V: TRBV7-2
DNA: TGTGCCAGCAGCTTATTGGGGATTACTAGCACAGATACGCAGTATTTT
CDR3: CASSLLGITSTDTQYF

D: NA
size: few
J: TRBJ2-3
V: TRBV7-9
DNA: TGTGCCAGCAGCTCTGGTATGGCGACAGATACGCAGTATTTT
CDR3: CASSSGMATDTQYF

D: TRBD2
size: few
J: TRBJ2-3
V: TRBV7-8
DNA: TGTGCCAGCACCCCTCGGGGACTAGCGCCGACAGATACGCAGTATTTT
CDR3: CASTPRGLAPTDTQYF

D: TRBD2
size: NA
J: TRBJ2-1
V: TRBV2
DNA: TGTGCCAGCTCTCGAGCGGGGGACAATGAGCAGTTCTTC
CDR3: CASSRAGDNEQFF

D: TRBD1
size: NA
J: TRBJ2-1
V: TRBV20-1
DNA: TGCAGTGCTCCGACAGGGGGGAATGAGCAGTTCTTC
CDR3: CSAPTGGNEQFF

D: NA
size: few
J: TRBJ2-2
V: TRBV7-9
DNA: TGTGCCAGCAGCTTTCCAGGGGCGGGCACCGGGGAGCTGTTTTTT
CDR3: CASSFPGAGTGELFF

D: NA
size: few
J: TRBJ1-5
V: TRBV28
DNA: TGTGCCAGCAGTTTGGCCGGGCCTAACAATCAGCCCCAGCATTTT
CDR3: CASSLAGPNNQPQHF

D: TRBD2
size: NA
J: TRBJ2-3
V: TRBV12-3/TRBV12-4
DNA: TGTGCCAGCAGTCCCCCTCGGCGGGGGGTCACAGATACGCAGTATTTT
CDR3: CASSPPRRGVTDTQYF

D: NA
size: NA
J: TRBJ2-3
V: TRBV29-1
DNA: TGCAGCGATCGTCGGCGGGGCGCAGATACGCAGTATTTT
CDR3: CSDRRRGADTQYF

D: NA
size: few
J: TRBJ2-3
V: TRBV7-8
DNA: TGTGCCAGCAGCACGCGGGGGCACACAGATACGCAGTATTTT
CDR3: CASSTRGHTDTQYF

D: NA
size: NA
J: TRBJ2-5
V: TRBV24-1
DNA: TGTGCCACCAGTGATCCTCCTATTAAGGGGGGTAAAGAGACCCAGTACTTC
CDR3: CATSDPPIKGGKETQYF

D: NA
size: once
J: TRBJ2-5
V: TRBV5-1
DNA: TGCGCCAGCAGCCGCATAGGCGGGGGCGCAGGGGAGACCCAGTACTTC
CDR3: CASSRIGGGAGETQYF

D: NA
size: few
J: TRBJ2-4
V: TRBV7-3
DNA: TGTGCCAGCAGCCCTGGCCTGAGGGGCGGCAAAAACATTCAGTACTTC
CDR3: CASSPGLRGGKNIQYF

D: NA
size: few
J: TRBJ2-2
V: TRBV5-1
DNA: TGCGCCAGCAGCTTGTTGGCAGGGAAAACCGGGGAGCTGTTTTTT
CDR3: CASSLLAGKTGELFF

D: TRBD1
size: NA
J: TRBJ2-2
V: TRBV29-1
DNA: TGCAGCGTTTCCGGGACAGGAGACATCTGGGGCACCGGGGAGCTGTTTTTT
CDR3: CSVSGTGDIWGTGELFF

D: NA
size: few
J: TRBJ1-1
V: TRBV10-3
DNA: TGTGCCATCTCGCGGGATAGGAACACTGAAGCTTTCTTT
CDR3: CAISRDRNTEAFF

D: NA
size: NA
J: TRBJ1-5
V: TRBV7-2
DNA: TGTGCCAGCAGCTCCCGCTTGAATAGCAATCAGCCCCAGCATTTT
CDR3: CASSSRLNSNQPQHF

D: NA
size: many
J: TRBJ2-2
V: TRBV6-1
DNA: TGTGCCAGCAGTGGGATTGCGAACACCGGGGAGCTGTTTTTT
CDR3: CASSGIANTGELFF

D: TRBD2
size: NA
J: TRBJ2-3
V: TRBV4-1
DNA: TGCGCCAGCAGCCAAGATCTTCGATGGGGCGGGGGGGCCGCAGATACGCAGTATTTT
CDR3: CASSQDLRWGGGAADTQYF

D: NA
size: once
J: TRBJ1-1
V: TRBV5-1
DNA: TGCGCCAGCAGCTTGGATCCGAGTTTGAACACTGAAGCTTTCTTT
CDR3: CASSLDPSLNTEAFF

D: TRBD2
size: NA
J: TRBJ2-7
V: TRBV28
DNA: TGTGCCAGCAGTTTCCTCTGGACTAGCGACTACGAGCAGTACTTC
CDR3: CASSFLWTSDYEQYF

D: NA
size: NA
J: TRBJ1-2
V: TRBV9
DNA: TGTGCCAGCAGCGTAGGGCAGGGGTGGTATGGCTACACCTTC
CDR3: CASSVGQGWYGYTF

D: NA
size: many
J: TRBJ1-1
V: TRBV7-9
DNA: TGTGCCAGCAGCTTGAGGGGCGCAGGGAACTCTGCAGCTTTCTTT
CDR3: CASSLRGAGNSAAFF

D: NA
size: NA
J: TRBJ2-1
V: TRBV20-1
DNA: TGCAGTGCCAGACAGTTGTCCTCCTACAATGAGCAGTTCTTC
CDR3: CSARQLSSYNEQFF

D: NA
size: NA
J: TRBJ1-2
V: TRBV27
DNA: TGTGCCAGCAGTTTATCCTTCCCGACCGTGGGAAATGAGTACACCTTC
CDR3: CASSLSFPTVGNEYTF